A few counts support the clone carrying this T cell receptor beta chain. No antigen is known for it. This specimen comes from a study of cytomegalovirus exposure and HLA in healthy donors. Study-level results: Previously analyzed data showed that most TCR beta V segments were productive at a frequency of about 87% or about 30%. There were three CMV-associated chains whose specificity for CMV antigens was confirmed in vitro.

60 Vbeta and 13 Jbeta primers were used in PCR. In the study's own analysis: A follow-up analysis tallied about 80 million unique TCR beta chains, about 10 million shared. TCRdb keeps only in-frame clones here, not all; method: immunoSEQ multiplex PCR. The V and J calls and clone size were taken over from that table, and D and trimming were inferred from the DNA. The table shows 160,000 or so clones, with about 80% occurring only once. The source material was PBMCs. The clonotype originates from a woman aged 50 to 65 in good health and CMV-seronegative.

The CDR3 here is CASSLEAGGPHEQYF. CDR3 nucleotides: TGTGCCAGCAGCTTGGAGGCGGGAGGGCCCCACGAGCAGTACTTC. This chain joins TRBV5-4 and TRBJ2-7; 9 bases match TRBD2. Germline values: CDR1 SGHNT, CDR2 YYREEE (reference sequence). The length of the CDR3 is 15 residues. J gave up 5 bases and V 0 bases, and 6 bases lay outside the gene matches.